This is a list of T cell receptor beta chains from one sample in a study of control samples from healthy donors and cancer patients. Profiling relied on immunoSEQ multiplex PCR, and the TCRdb table lists in-frame clones only, not all of them. The sample contains approximately 100,000 clones, just over 85% of which appear only once. The sample taken for sequencing was blood. The receptors originated from a man aged 25-45 years in good health. Both conserved end residues are part of each CDR3.

j_gene: TRBJ2-3
v_gene: TRBV21-1
CDR3aa: CASSEWERGTGVNTDTQYF

j_gene: TRBJ2-3
v_gene: TRBV30
CDR3aa: CACRLASTDTQYF

j_gene: TRBJ2-7
v_gene: TRBV5-6
CDR3aa: CASSFASGAYEQYF

j_gene: TRBJ1-2
v_gene: TRBV18
CDR3aa: CASSPFRRDDGYTF

j_gene: TRBJ2-1
v_gene: TRBV5-4
CDR3aa: CASSFSGAYNEQFF

j_gene: TRBJ1-5
v_gene: TRBV28
CDR3aa: CASSLTEINQPQHF

j_gene: TRBJ1-5
v_gene: TRBV19
CDR3aa: CASSNPGRYQPQHF

j_gene: TRBJ2-2
v_gene: TRBV5-1
CDR3aa: CASRLNPGELFF

j_gene: TRBJ2-6
v_gene: TRBV9
CDR3aa: CASSVGLSGANVLTF

j_gene: TRBJ2-3
v_gene: TRBV7-3
CDR3aa: CASSVGLAGVTSTDTQYF

j_gene: TRBJ2-3
v_gene: TRBV27
CDR3aa: CASSSLGLPDTQYF

j_gene: TRBJ1-1
v_gene: TRBV19
CDR3aa: CASSPIQGIRTEAFF

j_gene: TRBJ1-3
v_gene: TRBV7-7
CDR3aa: CASSQRTGRSGNTIYF

j_gene: TRBJ2-1
v_gene: TRBV24-1
CDR3aa: CATSDFRSLSYNEQFF

j_gene: TRBJ2-1
v_gene: TRBV27
CDR3aa: CASSSNRGRGNEQFF

j_gene: TRBJ2-2
v_gene: TRBV6-5
CDR3aa: CASTPWAGASGELFF

j_gene: TRBJ2-2
v_gene: TRBV11-2
CDR3aa: CASSLVHGTVNTGELFF

j_gene: TRBJ1-4
v_gene: TRBV5-1
CDR3aa: CASSFVGNEGLFF

j_gene: TRBJ2-7
v_gene: TRBV11-2
CDR3aa: CASSLGYGGDSYEQYF

j_gene: TRBJ2-1
v_gene: TRBV30
CDR3aa: CAWTYMGHEQFF

j_gene: TRBJ2-5
v_gene: TRBV5-1
CDR3aa: CASSFGRGDETQYF

j_gene: TRBJ2-1
v_gene: TRBV9
CDR3aa: CASSTRLAGVNEQFF

j_gene: TRBJ2-7
v_gene: TRBV24-1
CDR3aa: CATSDPTSGNSYEQYF

j_gene: TRBJ1-5
v_gene: TRBV12-5
CDR3aa: CASGLGDHHNQPQHF

j_gene: TRBJ2-3
v_gene: TRBV5-4
CDR3aa: CASSLTRLAGTSTDTQYF

j_gene: TRBJ2-7
v_gene: TRBV19
CDR3aa: CASLAGGGEQYF